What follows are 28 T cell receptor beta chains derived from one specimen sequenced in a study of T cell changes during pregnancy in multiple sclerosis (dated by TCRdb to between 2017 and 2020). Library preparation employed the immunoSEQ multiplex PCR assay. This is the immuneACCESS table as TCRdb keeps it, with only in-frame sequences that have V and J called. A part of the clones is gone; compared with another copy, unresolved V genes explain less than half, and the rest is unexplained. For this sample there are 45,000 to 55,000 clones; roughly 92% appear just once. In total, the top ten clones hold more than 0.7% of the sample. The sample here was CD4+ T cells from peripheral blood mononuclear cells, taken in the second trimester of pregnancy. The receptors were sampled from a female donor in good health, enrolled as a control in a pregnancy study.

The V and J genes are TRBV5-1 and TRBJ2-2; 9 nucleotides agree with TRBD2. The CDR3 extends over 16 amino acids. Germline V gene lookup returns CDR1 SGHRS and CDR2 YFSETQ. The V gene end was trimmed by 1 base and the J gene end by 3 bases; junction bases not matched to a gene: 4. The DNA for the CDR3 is TGCGCCAGCAGCTTGCCCTTAGCGGGGGACACCGGGGAGCTGTTTTTT. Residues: CASSLPLAGDTGELFF.

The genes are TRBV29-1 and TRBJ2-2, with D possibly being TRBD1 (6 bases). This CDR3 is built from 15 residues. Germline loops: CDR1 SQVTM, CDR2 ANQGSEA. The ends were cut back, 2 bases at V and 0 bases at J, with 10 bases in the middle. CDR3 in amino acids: CSVEYRTANTGELFF. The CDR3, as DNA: TGCAGCGTTGAATACCGGACAGCGAACACCGGGGAGCTGTTTTTT.

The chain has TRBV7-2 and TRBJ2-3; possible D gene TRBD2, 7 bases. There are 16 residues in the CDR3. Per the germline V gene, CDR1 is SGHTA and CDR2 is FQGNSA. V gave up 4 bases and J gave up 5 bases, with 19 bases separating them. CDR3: CASSSPRIGGGDTQYF. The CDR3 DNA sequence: TGTGCCAGCAGCTCTCCTCGAATAGGGGGGGGAGATACGCAGTATTTT.

CDR3 sequence: CSARGSGGQYF. As DNA, the CDR3 is TGCAGTGCTAGAGGGTCAGGTGGGCAGTACTTC. The chain links TRBV20-1 to TRBJ2-7; unclear D gene. Trimming removed 1 base at V and 9 bases at J, with 10 bases between. The length of the CDR3 is 11 residues. The germline V gene encodes CDR1 DFQATT and CDR2 SNEGSKA (reference sequence).

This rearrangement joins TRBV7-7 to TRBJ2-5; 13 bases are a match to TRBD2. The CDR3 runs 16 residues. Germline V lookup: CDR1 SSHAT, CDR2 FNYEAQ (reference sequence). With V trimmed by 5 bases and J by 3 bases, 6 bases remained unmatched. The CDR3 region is CASSPGLAGAEETQYF. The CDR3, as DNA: TGTGCCAGCAGCCCAGGACTAGCGGGGGCCGAAGAGACCCAGTACTTC. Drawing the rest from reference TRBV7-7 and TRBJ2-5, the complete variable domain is GAGVSQSPRYKVTKRGQDVTLRCDPISSHATLYWYQQALGQGPEFLTYFNYEAQPDKSGLPSDRFSAERPEGSISTLTIQRTEQRDSAMYRCASSPGLAGAEETQYFGPGTRLLVL.

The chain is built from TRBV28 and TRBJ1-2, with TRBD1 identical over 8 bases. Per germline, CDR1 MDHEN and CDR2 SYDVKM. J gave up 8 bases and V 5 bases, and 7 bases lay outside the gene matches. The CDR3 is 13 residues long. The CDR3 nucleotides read TGTGCCAGCAGTACAATACGGACAGGGGGCTACACCTTC. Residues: CASSTIRTGGYTF.

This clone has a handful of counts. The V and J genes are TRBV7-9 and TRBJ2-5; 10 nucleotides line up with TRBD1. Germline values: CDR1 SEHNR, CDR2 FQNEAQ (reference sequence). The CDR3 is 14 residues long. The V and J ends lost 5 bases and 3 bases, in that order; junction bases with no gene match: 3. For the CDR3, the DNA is TGTGCCAGCAGCCTGACAGGGGGCAAAGAGACCCAGTACTTC. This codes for CASSLTGGKETQYF.

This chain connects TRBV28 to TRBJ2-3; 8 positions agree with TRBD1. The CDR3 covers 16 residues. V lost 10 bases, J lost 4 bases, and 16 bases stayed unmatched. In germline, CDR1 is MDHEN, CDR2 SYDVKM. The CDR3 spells CATTGIGQGASDTQYF. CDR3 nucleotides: TGTGCCACCACCGGGATTGGGCAGGGGGCATCAGATACGCAGTATTTT.

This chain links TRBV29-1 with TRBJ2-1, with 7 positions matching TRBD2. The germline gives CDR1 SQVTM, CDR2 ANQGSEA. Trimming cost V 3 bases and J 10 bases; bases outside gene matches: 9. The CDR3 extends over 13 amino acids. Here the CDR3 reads CSVETSGAREQFF. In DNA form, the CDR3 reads TGCAGCGTTGAGACGAGCGGGGCCCGCGAGCAGTTCTTC.

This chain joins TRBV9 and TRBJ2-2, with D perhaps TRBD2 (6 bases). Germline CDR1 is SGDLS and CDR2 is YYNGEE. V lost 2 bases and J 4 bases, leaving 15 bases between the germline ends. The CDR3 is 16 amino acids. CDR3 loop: CASSVGTGASTGELFF. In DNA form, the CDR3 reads TGTGCCAGCAGCGTCGGAACGGGAGCGAGCACCGGGGAGCTGTTTTTT.

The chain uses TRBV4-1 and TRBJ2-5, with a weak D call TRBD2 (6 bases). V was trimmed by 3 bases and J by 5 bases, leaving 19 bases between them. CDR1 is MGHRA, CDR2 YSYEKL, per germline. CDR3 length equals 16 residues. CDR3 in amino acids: CASSQGRSGGGETQYF. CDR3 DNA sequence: TGCGCCAGCAGCCAGGGGCGTAGCGGTGGGGGGGAGACCCAGTACTTC.

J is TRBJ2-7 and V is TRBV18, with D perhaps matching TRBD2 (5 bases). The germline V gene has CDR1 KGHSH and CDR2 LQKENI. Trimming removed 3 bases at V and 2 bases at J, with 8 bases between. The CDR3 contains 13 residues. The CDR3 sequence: CASSPGKTYEQYF. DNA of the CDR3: TGTGCCAGCTCACCCGGGAAGACCTACGAGCAGTACTTC.

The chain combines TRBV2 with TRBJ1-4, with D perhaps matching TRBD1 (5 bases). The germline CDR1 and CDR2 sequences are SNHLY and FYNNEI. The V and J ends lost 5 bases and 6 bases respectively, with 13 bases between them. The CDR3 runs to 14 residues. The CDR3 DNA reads TGTGCCAGCAGTAGTAAGGGCAGGGATGAAAAACTGTTTTTT. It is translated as CASSSKGRDEKLFF.

The CDR3 DNA is TGTGCCAGCAGTCCCCTCCAGCGGGAGAAGCAGTATTTT. This sequence encodes CASSPLQREKQYF. The rearrangement links TRBV27 to TRBJ2-3; 8 bases match TRBD2. V shed 5 bases, J shed 11 bases, and the junction held 9 bases outside the gene matches. CDR3 length: 13 amino acids. Germline lookup yields CDR1 MNHEY and CDR2 SMNVEV (reference sequence).

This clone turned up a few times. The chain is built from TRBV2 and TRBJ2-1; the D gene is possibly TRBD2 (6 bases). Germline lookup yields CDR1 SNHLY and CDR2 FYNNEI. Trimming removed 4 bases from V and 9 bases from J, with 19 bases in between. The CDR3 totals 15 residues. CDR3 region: CASSVRLGTSSEQFF. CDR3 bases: TGTGCCAGCAGTGTGAGACTAGGGACCTCCAGTGAGCAGTTCTTC.

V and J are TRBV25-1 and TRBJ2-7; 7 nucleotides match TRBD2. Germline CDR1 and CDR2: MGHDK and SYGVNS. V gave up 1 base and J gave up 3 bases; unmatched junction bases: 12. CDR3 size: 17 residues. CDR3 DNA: TGTGCCAGCAGTGAATTTGGAACCCAGCGGGACGGCTACGAGCAGTACTTC. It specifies CASSEFGTQRDGYEQYF.

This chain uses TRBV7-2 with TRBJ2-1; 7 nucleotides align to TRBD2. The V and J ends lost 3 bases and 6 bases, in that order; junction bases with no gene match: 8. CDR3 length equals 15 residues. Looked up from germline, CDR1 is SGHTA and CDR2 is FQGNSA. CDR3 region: CASSFWRERINEQFF. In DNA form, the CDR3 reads TGTGCCAGCAGCTTTTGGCGGGAGAGGATCAATGAGCAGTTCTTC.

The CDR3: CASSPLGLAVNNEQFF. The CDR3 DNA reads as TGTGCCAGCTCACCGTTGGGACTAGCGGTTAACAATGAGCAGTTCTTC. The V call is TRBV18, the J call TRBJ2-1; 11 bases map to TRBD2. The junction had 6 bases not matched to a gene; V was cut back by 3 bases and J by 5 bases. The CDR3 totals 16 residues. Germline values: CDR1 KGHSH, CDR2 LQKENI.

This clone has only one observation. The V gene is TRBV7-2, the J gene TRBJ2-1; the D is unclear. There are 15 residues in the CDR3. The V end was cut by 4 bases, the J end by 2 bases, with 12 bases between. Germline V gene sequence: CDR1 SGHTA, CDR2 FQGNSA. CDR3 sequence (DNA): TGTGCCAGCAGCTCCAGGCCGGAAACCTACAATGAGCAGTTCTTC. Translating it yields CASSSRPETYNEQFF.

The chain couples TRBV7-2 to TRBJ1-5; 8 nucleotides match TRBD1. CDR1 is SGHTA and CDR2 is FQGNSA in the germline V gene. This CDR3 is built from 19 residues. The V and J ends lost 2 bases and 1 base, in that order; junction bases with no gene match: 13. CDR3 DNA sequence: TGTGCCAGCAGCTTATCCGACAGGGGCGGTCCCTTGAGCAATCAGCCCCAGCATTTT. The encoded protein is CASSLSDRGGPLSNQPQHF.

The CDR3 DNA reads TGTGCCAGCAGCCCTGGGACTAGCGGGAGGGCCCTGGGCGAGCAGTACTTC. This codes for CASSPGTSGRALGEQYF. The V and J genes are TRBV11-3 and TRBJ2-7; the match to TRBD2 covers 16 bases. This CDR3 has 17 residues. The trim removed 5 bases at V and 6 bases at J, leaving 10 bases unmatched. Germline V gene sequence: CDR1 SGHNT, CDR2 YENEEA.

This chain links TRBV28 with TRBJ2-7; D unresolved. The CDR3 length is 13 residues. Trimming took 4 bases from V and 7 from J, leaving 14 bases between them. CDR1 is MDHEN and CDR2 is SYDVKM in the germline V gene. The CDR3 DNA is TGTGCCAGCAGTTCCGCTCTTACAACAGAGCAGTACTTC. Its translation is CASSSALTTEQYF.

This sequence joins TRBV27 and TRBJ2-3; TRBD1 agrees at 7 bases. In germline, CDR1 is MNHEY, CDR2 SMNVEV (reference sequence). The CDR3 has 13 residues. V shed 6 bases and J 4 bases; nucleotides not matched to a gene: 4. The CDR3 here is CASSLTGADTQYF. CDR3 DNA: TGTGCCAGCAGCCTAACAGGGGCAGATACGCAGTATTTT.

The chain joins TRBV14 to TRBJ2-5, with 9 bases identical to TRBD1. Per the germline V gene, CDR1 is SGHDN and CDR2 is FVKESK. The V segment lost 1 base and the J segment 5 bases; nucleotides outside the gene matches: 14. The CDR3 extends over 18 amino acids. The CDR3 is CASSQVGQGVGSRETQYF. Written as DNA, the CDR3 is TGTGCCAGCAGCCAAGTGGGACAGGGAGTCGGAAGTCGGGAGACCCAGTACTTC.

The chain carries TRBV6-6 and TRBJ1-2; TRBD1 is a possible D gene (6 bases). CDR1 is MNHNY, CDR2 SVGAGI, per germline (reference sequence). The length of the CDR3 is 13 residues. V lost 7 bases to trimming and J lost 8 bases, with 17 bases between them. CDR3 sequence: CASTDPGVRGYTF. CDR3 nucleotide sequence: TGTGCCAGCACCGACCCAGGGGTACGAGGCTACACCTTC.

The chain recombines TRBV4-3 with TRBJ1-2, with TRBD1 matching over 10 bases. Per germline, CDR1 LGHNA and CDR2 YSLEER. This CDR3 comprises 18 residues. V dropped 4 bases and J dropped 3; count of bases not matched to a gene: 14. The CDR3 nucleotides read TGCGCCAGCAGCCCTAGACCGACAGGGGGCTTAGGGGACTATGGCTACACCTTC. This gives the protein CASSPRPTGGLGDYGYTF.

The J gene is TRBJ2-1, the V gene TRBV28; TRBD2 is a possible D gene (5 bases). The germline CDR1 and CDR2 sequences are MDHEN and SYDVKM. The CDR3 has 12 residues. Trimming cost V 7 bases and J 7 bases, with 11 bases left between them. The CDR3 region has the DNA TGTGCCAGCACTCGGGGAAGGAATGAGCAGTTCTTC. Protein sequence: CASTRGRNEQFF.

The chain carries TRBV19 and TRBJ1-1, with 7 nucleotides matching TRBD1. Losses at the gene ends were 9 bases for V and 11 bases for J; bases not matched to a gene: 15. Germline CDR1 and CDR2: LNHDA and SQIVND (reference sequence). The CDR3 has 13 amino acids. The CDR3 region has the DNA TGTGCCAGCAAATCACGGGGTGACAGGGCGGCTTTCTTT. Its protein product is CASKSRGDRAAFF.